This T cell receptor (delta chain) was found in a study of gamma-delta T cells after stem cell transplantation. Germline V gene data show CDR1 as GEAIGNYY and CDR2 as EKD. The CDR3 length is 14 residues. The V gene lost 3 bases and the J gene lost 4 bases, with 14 bases spanning the gap. TCRdb fed the RT-PCR reads to CATT. The sample records about 1,400 delta-chain clones, 5.5% being singletons. By share, this clone counts as large. The sample has other DNA sequences that encode this CDR3 too. The sample comprised gamma-delta T cells. The gene calls are TRDV2 and TRDJ1; D not resolved. This sequence was found in a human donor. It is not recorded whose cells these are; they may come from a transplant donor. The CDR3 loop reads CACDALTDGDKLIF. The CDR3 DNA sequence: TGTGCCTGTGACGCGCTTACTGATGGCGATAAACTCATCTTT.